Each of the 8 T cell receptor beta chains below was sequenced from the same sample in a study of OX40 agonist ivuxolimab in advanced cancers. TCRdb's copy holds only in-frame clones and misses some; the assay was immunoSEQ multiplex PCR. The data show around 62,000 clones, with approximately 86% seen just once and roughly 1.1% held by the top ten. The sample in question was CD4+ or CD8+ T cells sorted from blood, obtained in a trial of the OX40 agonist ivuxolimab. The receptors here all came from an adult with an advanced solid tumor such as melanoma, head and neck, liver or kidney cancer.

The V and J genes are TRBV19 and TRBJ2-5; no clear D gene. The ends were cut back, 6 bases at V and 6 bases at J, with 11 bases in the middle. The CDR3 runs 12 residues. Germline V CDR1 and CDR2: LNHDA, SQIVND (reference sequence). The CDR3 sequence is CASRGDLQTQYF. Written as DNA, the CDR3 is TGTGCCAGTAGAGGTGACCTCCAGACCCAGTACTTC.

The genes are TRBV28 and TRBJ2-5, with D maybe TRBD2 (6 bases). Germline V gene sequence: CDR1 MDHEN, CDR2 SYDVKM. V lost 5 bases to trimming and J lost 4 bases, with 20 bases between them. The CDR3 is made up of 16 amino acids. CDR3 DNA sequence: TGTGCCAGCAGTCGCCAGGAGGGACGATTAGGAGAGACCCAGTACTTC. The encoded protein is CASSRQEGRLGETQYF. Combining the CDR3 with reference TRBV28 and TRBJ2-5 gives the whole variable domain DVKVTQSSRYLVKRTGEKVFLECVQDMDHENMFWYRQDPGLGLRLIYFSYDVKMKEKGDIPEGYSVSREKKERFSLILESASTNQTSMYLCASSRQEGRLGETQYFGPGTRLLVL.

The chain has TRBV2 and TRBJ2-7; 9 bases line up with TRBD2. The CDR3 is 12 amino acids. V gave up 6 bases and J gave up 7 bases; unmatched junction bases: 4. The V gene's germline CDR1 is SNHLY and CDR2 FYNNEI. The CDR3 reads CASSSSGREQYF. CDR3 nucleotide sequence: TGTGCCAGCAGCTCAAGCGGGAGGGAGCAGTACTTC.

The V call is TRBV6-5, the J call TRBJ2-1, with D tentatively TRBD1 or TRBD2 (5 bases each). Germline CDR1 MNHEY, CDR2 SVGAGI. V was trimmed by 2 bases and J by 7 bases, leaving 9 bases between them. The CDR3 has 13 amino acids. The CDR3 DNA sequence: TGTGCCAGCAGTTACCGGGACGGAAATGAGCAGTTCTTC. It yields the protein CASSYRDGNEQFF.

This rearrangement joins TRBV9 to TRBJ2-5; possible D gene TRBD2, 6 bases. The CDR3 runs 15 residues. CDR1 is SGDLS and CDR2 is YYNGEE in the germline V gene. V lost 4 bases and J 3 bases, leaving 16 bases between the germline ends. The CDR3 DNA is TGTGCCAGCAGCCCCAACCCGGGAGCGGAAGAGACCCAGTACTTC. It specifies CASSPNPGAEETQYF.

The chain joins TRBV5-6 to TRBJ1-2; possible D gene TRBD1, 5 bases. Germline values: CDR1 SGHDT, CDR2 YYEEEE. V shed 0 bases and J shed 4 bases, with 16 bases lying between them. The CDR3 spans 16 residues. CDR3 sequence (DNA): TGTGCCAGCAGCTTGGCCAGAGGCGGCAGGGCCTATGGCTACACCTTC. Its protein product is CASSLARGGRAYGYTF.

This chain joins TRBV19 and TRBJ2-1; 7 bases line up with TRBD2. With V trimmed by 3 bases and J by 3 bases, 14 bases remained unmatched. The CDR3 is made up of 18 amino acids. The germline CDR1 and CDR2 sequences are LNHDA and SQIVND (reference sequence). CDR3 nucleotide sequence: TGTGCCAGTAGTATCCAACTTTCAGCGGGGAGCAGCTACAATGAGCAGTTCTTC. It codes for CASSIQLSAGSSYNEQFF. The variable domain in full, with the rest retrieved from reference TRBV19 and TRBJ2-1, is DGGITQSPKYLFRKEGQNVTLSCEQNLNHDAMYWYRQDPGQGLRLIYYSQIVNDFQKGDIAEGYSVSREKKESFPLTVTSAQKNPTAFYLCASSIQLSAGSSYNEQFFGPGTRLTVL.

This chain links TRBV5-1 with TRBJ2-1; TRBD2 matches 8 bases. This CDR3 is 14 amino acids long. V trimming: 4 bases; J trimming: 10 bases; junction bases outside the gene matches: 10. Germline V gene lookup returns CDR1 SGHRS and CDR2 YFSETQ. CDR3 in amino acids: CASSPGLGLREQFF. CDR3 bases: TGCGCCAGCAGCCCGGGACTAGGACTTCGCGAGCAGTTCTTC.